This TCR beta chain originates from a study of T-cell reconstitution after alpha-beta-depleted transplantation in children. Unique molecular identifiers were built into the TCRbeta library. TCRdb fed the PCR reads into MiXCR, producing one record per CDR3 protein. The sample yields about 58,000 distinct CDR3 sequences, 44% seen once. Comments on this clonotype: The antigen is unknown.

The study's findings and limits: After transplant, at about two months, alpha-beta T cells were reportedly derived from several hundred expanded graft clones. The study traced high day-60 TCRbeta diversity in some patients to surviving recipient T cells and thymic progenitors. Newly produced T cells mostly accounted for T-cell counts and diversity one year post-transplant.

Germline assignment: CDR1 SGDLS and CDR2 YYNGEE. V gave up 4 bases and J gave up 3 bases; unmatched junction bases: 10. This CDR3 region has 15 residues. This sequence originates from a male patient younger than 18 who had a stem cell transplant for acute lymphoblastic leukemia, so the T cells may come from the graft donor. The gene calls are TRBV9 and TRBJ2-7; TRBD2 matches at 7 bases. This sample comprised PBMCs, mostly from graft donor cells, obtained 360 days after TCRalphabeta/CD19-depleted stem cell transplant. The CDR3 loop is CASSPQSGAHYEQYF. CDR3 sequence (DNA): TGTGCCAGCAGCCCCCAGAGCGGGGCACACTACGAGCAGTACTTC.